This passage covers 9 T cell receptor beta chains from one sample sequenced in a study of blood T cell repertoires in COVID-19. Data came from immunoSEQ multiplex PCR; TCRdb stores just in-frame clones and leaves some out. The sample has tens of thousands of clones, over 60% seen once. The source material was peripheral blood. The receptor source for this set is a man between 25 and 39 years old with COVID-19, enrolled during active disease.

This chain's CDR3 is CASSPTPGLAEALTQYF. The CDR3 DNA reads as TGTGCCAGCAGCCCCACCCCGGGACTAGCAGAAGCCCTGACGCAGTATTTT. The chain has TRBV9 and TRBJ2-3; the match to TRBD2 covers 9 bases. Germline CDR1 reads SGDLS; CDR2 reads YYNGEE. V lost 4 bases to trimming and J lost 9 bases; unmatched junction nucleotides: 18. The CDR3 length is 17 residues.

This chain uses TRBV6-5 with TRBJ1-2; D is ambiguous. Trimming pared 5 bases from V and 8 bases from J, leaving 21 bases between. Germline loops: CDR1 MNHEY, CDR2 SVGAGI. The length of the CDR3 is 15 residues. CDR3 sequence: CASSPPNVSPRGYTF. CDR3 coding DNA: TGTGCCAGCAGTCCGCCGAACGTCTCCCCGCGAGGCTACACCTTC.

V is TRBV11-2 and J is TRBJ2-1; 12 bases map to TRBD2. After removal of 7 bases from V and 6 bases from J, the junction contained 7 bases not matched to a gene. From germline, CDR1 is SGHAT and CDR2 FQNNGV. The CDR3 contains 15 residues. The CDR3 coding sequence is TGTGCCAGCAACCCGGGACTAGCGGGTCTCAATGAGCAGTTCTTC. Its translation is CASNPGLAGLNEQFF.

The J gene is TRBJ1-6, the V gene TRBV4-1, with no clear D. CDR3 size: 12 residues. Trimming shortened V by 1 base and J by 9 bases, and 4 bases separated the two germline ends. Germline-derived CDR1 and CDR2 are MGHRA and YSYEKL. The CDR3 coding sequence is TGCGCCAGCAGCCAAGTCTCTTCACCCCTCCACTTT. This translates into CASSQVSSPLHF.

V and J are TRBV7-9 and TRBJ1-2; D is ambiguous. This CDR3 spans 13 amino acids. CDR1 and CDR2 (germline): SEHNR, FQNEAQ (reference sequence). V gave up 7 bases and J gave up 8 bases, with 17 bases separating them. CDR3 nucleotides: TGTGCCAGCACCCTCAGCGGTCTGGGAGGCTACACCTTC. It is translated as CASTLSGLGGYTF.

This chain connects TRBV11-2 to TRBJ1-6; 7 bases fit TRBD1. Germline V lookup: CDR1 SGHAT, CDR2 FQNNGV. After removal of 5 bases from V and 10 bases from J, the junction contained 5 bases not matched to a gene. The CDR3 is 13 residues long. CDR3 nucleotide sequence: TGTGCCAGCAGCACAGACAGGGACTCACCCCTCCACTTT. Translated, it gives CASSTDRDSPLHF.

The CDR3 DNA is TGTGCCAGACTAGACAGGGATGAGCAGTTCTTC. Amino acid sequence: CARLDRDEQFF. The chain employs TRBV9 and TRBJ2-1; 7 bases match TRBD1. Trimming removed 8 bases from V and 8 bases from J; junction bases left unmatched: 4. The CDR3 spans 11 residues. CDR1 is SGDLS and CDR2 is YYNGEE in the germline V gene.

The chain has TRBV29-1 and TRBJ2-5; 8 nucleotides agree with TRBD2. CDR3 length: 12 amino acids. CDR1 SQVTM and CDR2 ANQGSEA come from the germline V gene. Unmatched junction bases numbered 7, after V lost 8 bases and J lost 5 bases. CDR3: CSFGLAGETQYF. In nucleotides, the CDR3 is TGCAGCTTCGGACTAGCTGGCGAGACCCAGTACTTC.

The CDR3 DNA reads as TGTGCCAGCAGCGCTCCCTTAGGGGGGGTTAGCTCCTATAATTCACCCCTCCACTTT. Its translation: CASSAPLGGVSSYNSPLHF. The rearrangement uses TRBV9 and TRBJ1-6; perhaps TRBD1 as D (6 bases). There are 19 residues in the CDR3. The V end was cut by 3 bases, the J end by 0 bases, with 19 bases between. Germline assignment: CDR1 SGDLS and CDR2 YYNGEE.